This T cell receptor (beta chain) stems from a study of T cells after yellow fever vaccination. TCRdb fed the 5' RACE reads into MiXCR, producing one record per CDR3 protein. Of 450,000 to 550,000 distinct CDR3 sequences listed, 21% were seen once; the top ten hold about a sixth. The CDR3 spans 18 residues. V lost 2 bases and J lost 2, with 19 bases in between. CDR1 and CDR2 from the germline V gene are SGHAT and FQNNGV. As to this clonotype: No antigen is known for it.

Broader study findings: A small share of clonotypes appeared in both CD4 and CD8 compartments. There was a possibility that FACS-sorted repertoires contained abundant clonotypes contaminating from the bulk population.

This chain connects TRBV11-2 to TRBJ2-1; a possible D gene is TRBD2 (7 bases). Sample: PBMCs, taken approximately 20 days after the first yellow fever vaccination. The TCR originated in a man younger than 35 who received the YFV17D yellow fever vaccine. The CDR3 region is CASSLLGGGGGAYNEQFF. The CDR3 coding sequence is TGTGCCAGCAGCTTATTAGGGGGGGGCGGGGGCGCCTACAATGAGCAGTTCTTC.